Shown below are 29 T cell receptor beta chains from a single sample sequenced in a study of T cell responses to AZD1222 COVID-19 vaccine. Generated by immunoSEQ multiplex PCR, the TCRdb table keeps only in-frame clones and is missing some. The sample has around 130,000 clones; 70% to 90% are singletons. Material: peripheral blood, obtained on day 0 of AZD1222 vaccination. The receptor source for this set is an adult in good health.

DNA of the CDR3: TGTGCCAGTAGTATGATAAGTACCGGGGAGCTGTTTTTT. Translated, it gives CASSMISTGELFF. The chain combines TRBV19 with TRBJ2-2; no clear D. Germline CDR1 is LNHDA and CDR2 is SQIVND (reference sequence). The CDR3 runs to 13 residues. V gave up 3 bases and J gave up 5 bases, with 7 bases separating them.

The chain combines TRBV3-1 (or the pseudogene TRBV3-2) with TRBJ1-6; weak D call: TRBD1 (6 bases). Germline-derived CDR1 and CDR2 are LGHDT and YNNKEL (reference sequence). There are 16 residues in the CDR3. The V and J ends lost 0 bases and 10 bases respectively, with 16 bases between them. DNA for the CDR3: TGTGCCAGCAGCCAAGATTGGGCAGGGGTGGGGTCACCCCTCCACTTT. Its translation is CASSQDWAGVGSPLHF.

This sequence joins TRBV19 and TRBJ1-1; D gene unclear. Looked up from germline, CDR1 is LNHDA and CDR2 is SQIVND (reference sequence). The germline V and J ends were trimmed by 5 bases and 0 bases, with 7 bases remaining between them. The CDR3 contains 13 residues. The CDR3 region has the DNA TGTGCCAGTAGTGATAATATGAACACTGAAGCTTTCTTT. Its protein is CASSDNMNTEAFF.

The chain recombines TRBV2 with TRBJ1-1, with D perhaps matching TRBD1 (6 bases). The CDR3 is 15 amino acids. CDR1 and CDR2 (germline): SNHLY, FYNNEI. V lost 5 bases and J lost 0, with 13 bases in between. Here the CDR3 DNA reads TGTGCCAGCAGTTATCAGGGGCAGATGAACACTGAAGCTTTCTTT. Amino acid sequence: CASSYQGQMNTEAFF.

The chain is built from TRBV15 and TRBJ2-6, with 7 bases matching TRBD1. The CDR3 has 19 residues. The germline CDR1 and CDR2 sequences are LNHNV and YYDKDF (reference sequence). V shed 3 bases and J 0 bases; nucleotides not matched to a gene: 11. CDR3 region: CATSRDWTGQYSGANVLTF. DNA for the CDR3: TGTGCCACCAGCAGGGACTGGACAGGACAATACTCTGGGGCCAACGTCCTGACTTTC.

The chain has TRBV20-1 and TRBJ2-3; 9 bases match TRBD2. Germline V CDR1 and CDR2: DFQATT, SNEGSKA (reference sequence). V was pared by 3 bases and J by 5 bases, with 9 bases of the junction left unmatched. This CDR3 is 15 amino acids long. CDR3 nucleotides: TGCAGTGCTAGTATGCGGGAGGGCCTAAAAGATACGCAGTATTTT. It yields the protein CSASMREGLKDTQYF.

The CDR3 loop is CASSYSGAYSPLHF. CDR3 nucleotide sequence: TGTGCCAGCAGTTACTCAGGGGCGTATTCACCCCTCCACTTT. The chain recombines TRBV6-2 or TRBV6-3 with TRBJ1-6; maybe TRBD1 (5 bases). This CDR3 comprises 14 residues. V dropped 0 bases and J dropped 8 bases, with 8 bases sitting between them. Germline V gene lookup returns CDR1 MNHEY and CDR2 SVGEGT.

This rearrangement joins TRBV10-3 to TRBJ1-5; no definite D call. CDR3 length equals 16 residues. Trimming removed 3 bases at V and 1 base at J, with 13 bases between. CDR1 is ENHRY and CDR2 is SYGVKD in the germline V gene. The CDR3 protein is CAISDFRKESNQPQHF. Here the CDR3 DNA reads TGTGCCATCAGTGACTTCCGGAAGGAGAGCAATCAGCCCCAGCATTTT.

The chain combines TRBV7-9 with TRBJ1-2; possibly TRBD1 for D (5 bases). Germline CDR1 is SEHNR and CDR2 is FQNEAQ (reference sequence). V lost 2 bases to trimming and J lost 3 bases, with 13 bases between them. There are 15 residues in the CDR3. The CDR3, as DNA: TGTGCCAGCAGCTTACGACAGTGGGGGGACTATGGCTACACCTTC. This encodes CASSLRQWGDYGYTF.

This clone has just one count. The chain is built from TRBV28 and TRBJ1-2; TRBD1 is a possible D gene (5 bases). Germline CDR1 is MDHEN and CDR2 is SYDVKM. This CDR3 is built from 15 residues. The V and J ends lost 3 bases and 7 bases respectively, with 18 bases between them. Here the CDR3 DNA reads TGTGCCAGCAGTTTTTCCCTCGCGGGGCTTGGTGGCTACACCTTC. Its translation is CASSFSLAGLGGYTF.

This clone has a single count. The J gene is TRBJ1-2, the V gene TRBV6-1; D may be TRBD1 (5 bases). Trimming left V 3 bases short and J 9 bases short, with 14 bases between. This CDR3 region has 13 residues. CDR1 is MNHNS and CDR2 is SASEGT in the germline V gene. CDR3 nucleotide sequence: TGTGCCAGCAGTGAGGGCAGGGTGATCCGCTACACCTTC. Translating gives CASSEGRVIRYTF.

V usage is TRBV19 and J usage is TRBJ1-2, with D perhaps matching TRBD1 (5 bases). The CDR3 is 14 amino acids. Germline V gives CDR1 LNHDA, CDR2 SQIVND (reference sequence). The V end was cut by 3 bases, the J end by 6 bases, with 14 bases between. Here the CDR3 DNA reads TGTGCCAGTAGTATTCAGGGTTTAAGTGATGGCTACACCTTC. Amino acid sequence: CASSIQGLSDGYTF.

The chain links TRBV7-2 to TRBJ2-5, with D hard to call. The germline V gene encodes CDR1 SGHTA and CDR2 FQGNSA. There are 14 residues in the CDR3. V was trimmed by 5 bases and J by 1 base, leaving 11 bases between them. The CDR3 loop reads CASSPGGPQETQYF. The CDR3 coding sequence is TGTGCCAGCAGCCCCGGTGGGCCCCAAGAGACCCAGTACTTC.

The sample holds many counts of this clone. This chain links TRBV9 with TRBJ2-1, with D possibly being TRBD1 or TRBD2 (5 bases each). The germline V gene encodes CDR1 SGDLS and CDR2 YYNGEE. This CDR3 region has 13 residues. Trimming removed 0 bases at V and 8 bases at J, with 9 bases between. The chain's CDR3 is CASSVGGDHEQFF. DNA of the CDR3: TGTGCCAGCAGCGTAGGAGGGGACCATGAGCAGTTCTTC. Full variable domain (outside the CDR3, taken from reference TRBV9 and TRBJ2-1): DSGVTQTPKHLITATGQRVTLRCSPRSGDLSVYWYQQSLDQGLQFLIQYYNGEERAKGNILERFSAQQFPDLHSELNLSSLELGDSALYFCASSVGGDHEQFFGPGTRLTVL.

Only a few counts were recorded for this clone. V is TRBV6-4 and J is TRBJ1-1; D is possibly TRBD1 (5 bases). CDR1 is MRHNA, CDR2 SNTAGT, per germline. The CDR3 extends over 13 amino acids. V was clipped by 5 bases and J by 4 bases, with 11 bases between them. For the CDR3, the DNA is TGTGCCAGCAGTACCAGGGCTGGCACTGAAGCTTTCTTT. This encodes CASSTRAGTEAFF.

The chain has TRBV6-2 or TRBV6-3 and TRBJ1-1; TRBD1 aligns across 10 bases. Germline V gives CDR1 MNHEY, CDR2 SVGEGT. The CDR3 has 14 amino acids. V was pared by 3 bases and J by 5 bases, with 3 bases of the junction left unmatched. The DNA of the CDR3 is TGTGCCAGCAGTTATGTGGGACAGGGGACTGAAGCTTTCTTT. Encoded protein: CASSYVGQGTEAFF.

The rearrangement uses TRBV5-1 and TRBJ1-6; D not resolved. This CDR3 region has 12 residues. V gave up 2 bases and J gave up 5 bases, with 2 bases separating them. In germline, CDR1 is SGHRS, CDR2 YFSETQ. CDR3 sequence: CASSFNNSPLHF. In DNA, the CDR3 is TGCGCCAGCAGCTTTAATAATTCACCCCTCCACTTT.

This clone was observed once. V usage is TRBV6-2 or TRBV6-3 and J usage is TRBJ1-2; tentative D call: TRBD1 (5 bases). The V gene's germline CDR1 is MNHEY and CDR2 SVGEGT. CDR3 length: 12 amino acids. V lost 5 bases and J lost 5, with 9 bases in between. CDR3 sequence reads: CASSNEGYGYTF. The CDR3, as DNA: TGTGCCAGCAGTAACGAGGGGTATGGCTACACCTTC.

The J gene is TRBJ2-2, the V gene TRBV7-9; TRBD2 matches 9 bases. CDR1 is SEHNR, CDR2 FQNEAQ, per germline (reference sequence). Losses at the gene ends were 6 bases for V and 4 bases for J; bases not matched to a gene: 6. This CDR3 spans 15 amino acids. Here the CDR3 DNA reads TGTGCCAGCAGTTGGGCGGGAGGGCCCACCGGGGAGCTGTTTTTT. Protein product: CASSWAGGPTGELFF.

CDR3 amino acids: CASGTDGRGTNEKLFF. CDR3 DNA: TGCGCCAGCGGAACGGACGGCCGGGGAACTAATGAAAAACTGTTTTTT. This sequence joins TRBV5-1 and TRBJ1-4; D is uncertain. V was pared by 7 bases and J by 1 base, with 17 bases between. The CDR3 totals 16 residues. The germline V gene encodes CDR1 SGHRS and CDR2 YFSETQ. The whole variable domain, filled in from reference TRBV5-1 and TRBJ1-4, reads KAGVTQTPRYLIKTRGQQVTLSCSPISGHRSVSWYQQTPGQGLQFLFEYFSETQRNKGNFPGRFSGRQFSNSRSEMNVSTLELGDSALYLCASGTDGRGTNEKLFFGSGTQLSVL.

V and J are TRBV7-9 and TRBJ2-7, with a weak D call TRBD2 (5 bases). Germline CDR1 reads SEHNR; CDR2 reads FQNEAQ (reference sequence). Trimming shortened V by 1 base and J by 7 bases, and 11 bases separated the two germline ends. This CDR3 contains 13 residues. CDR3 protein: CASSLEAGYEQYF. The CDR3 DNA reads TGTGCCAGCAGCTTAGAGGCGGGTTATGAGCAGTACTTC.

The J gene is TRBJ1-1, the V gene TRBV28; 11 nucleotides line up with TRBD1. The CDR3 is 17 amino acids. Trimming removed 6 bases from V and 0 bases from J; junction bases left unmatched: 9. Germline V gives CDR1 MDHEN, CDR2 SYDVKM. CDR3 loop: CASRTPDRGPMNTEAFF. CDR3 DNA: TGTGCCAGCAGGACCCCGGACAGGGGGCCCATGAACACTGAAGCTTTCTTT.

The V and J genes are TRBV7-8 and TRBJ1-5; TRBD1 aligns across 9 bases. The junction had 8 bases not matched to a gene; V was cut back by 2 bases and J by 3 bases. The CDR3 is 17 amino acids. Per germline, CDR1 SGHVS and CDR2 FQNEAQ. CDR3 region: CASSLTSGTGNNQPQHF. In nucleotides, the CDR3 is TGTGCCAGCAGCTTAACATCCGGGACAGGGAACAATCAGCCCCAGCATTTT.

In this sample, this clone turned up a few times. The rearrangement uses TRBV5-6 and TRBJ2-3; 13 bases line up with TRBD2. Germline values: CDR1 SGHDT, CDR2 YYEEEE. The ends lost 4 bases at V and 4 bases at J; junction bases unmatched: 6. The CDR3 extends over 16 amino acids. DNA for the CDR3: TGTGCCAGCAGCCTTACTAGCGGGAGGGGGGCAGATACGCAGTATTTT. Encoded protein: CASSLTSGRGADTQYF.

This chain links TRBV18 with TRBJ1-5, with a tentative D call TRBD1 (6 bases). This CDR3 has 15 residues. The ends were cut back, 6 bases at V and 6 bases at J, with 18 bases in the middle. Germline CDR1 KGHSH, CDR2 LQKENI. Here the CDR3 DNA reads TGTGCCAGCTCTCCCAATCAGGGGCAAGGTCAGCCCCAGCATTTT. It specifies CASSPNQGQGQPQHF.

This chain links TRBV4-2 with TRBJ1-1; D ambiguous. CDR1 is LGHNA and CDR2 is YNFKEQ in the germline V gene. The CDR3 loop spans 12 amino acids. Trimming shortened V by 4 bases and J by 1 base, and 4 bases separated the two germline ends. Here the CDR3 reads CASSRENTEAFF. CDR3 in DNA: TGTGCCAGCAGCCGAGAGAACACTGAAGCTTTCTTT.

The CDR3, as DNA: TGTGCCAGCAGCCTGGGGACTAGCGGATTTAGAGGGAGCTCCTACAATGAGCAGTTCTTC. This codes for CASSLGTSGFRGSSYNEQFF. The chain joins TRBV2 to TRBJ2-1, with TRBD2 identical over 11 bases. Germline V gene lookup returns CDR1 SNHLY and CDR2 FYNNEI. This CDR3 is 20 amino acids long. Trimming at V came to 6 bases and at J to 0 bases, leaving 16 bases not matched to a gene.

V and J are TRBV9 and TRBJ1-2; D ambiguous. The length of the CDR3 is 15 residues. Germline V gene lookup returns CDR1 SGDLS and CDR2 YYNGEE. Trimming stripped 6 bases from V and 2 bases from J, with 17 bases between. This CDR3 is CASTRGDPLNYGYTF. The CDR3 nucleotides are TGTGCCAGCACTAGAGGCGACCCCCTAAACTATGGCTACACCTTC. The full variable domain, completed using reference TRBV9 and TRBJ1-2, is DSGVTQTPKHLITATGQRVTLRCSPRSGDLSVYWYQQSLDQGLQFLIQYYNGEERAKGNILERFSAQQFPDLHSELNLSSLELGDSALYFCASTRGDPLNYGYTFGSGTRLTVV.

This clone was seen only once. This rearrangement joins TRBV7-9 to TRBJ1-1, with 7 bases fitting TRBD1. The CDR3 covers 15 residues. V lost 0 bases and J lost 1; bases outside the gene matches: 2. CDR1 SEHNR and CDR2 FQNEAQ come from the germline V gene (reference sequence). CDR3 DNA: TGTGCCAGCAGCTTAGCCAACAGGGGGAACACTGAAGCTTTCTTT. Residues: CASSLANRGNTEAFF. Full variable domain (outside the CDR3, taken from reference TRBV7-9 and TRBJ1-1): DTGVSQNPRHKITKRGQNVTFRCDPISEHNRLYWYRQTLGQGPEFLTYFQNEAQLEKSRLLSDRFSAERPKGSFSTLEIQRTEQGDSAMYLCASSLANRGNTEAFFGQGTRLTVV.